This record concerns one T cell receptor (beta chain) sequence. Its antigen is still unknown. Profiling relied on immunoSEQ multiplex PCR, and the TCRdb table lists in-frame clones only, not all of them. The data show about 48,000 clones, roughly 80% seen once. This CDR3 spans 14 amino acids. The germline CDR1 and CDR2 sequences are SGDLS and YYNGEE. The V gene lost 0 bases and the J gene lost 6 bases, with 12 bases spanning the gap. The data originate from a study of T cells in localized non-small cell lung cancer. General study results and limits: Appearing in adjacent lung were a median about 60 of the top 100 tumor clones. Longer overall survival was seen with higher T cell density measured in blood. Tumor trailed uninvolved adjacent lung in T cell clonality, which peaked there.

The J gene is TRBJ1-2, the V gene TRBV9, with D perhaps matching TRBD1 (5 bases). Specimen: peripheral blood, collected before any cancer treatment. This clonotype originated in a man aged 40 to 70 with stage I squamous cell lung carcinoma. CDR3 region: CASSVGGQGNGYTF. CDR3 coding DNA: TGTGCCAGCAGCGTAGGTGGGCAGGGCAATGGCTACACCTTC.